This T cell receptor (beta chain) comes out of a study of shared clonotypes between healthy human individuals (dated by TCRdb to the early 2020s). About the study as a whole: Three men and two women, aged 18 to 49 years, made up the cohort. Between about 0.8 and 9 billion PBMCs per donor were obtained by leukapheresis. To estimate repertoire size and how much clonotypes are shared between individuals, the study performed deep sequencing of blood TCR repertoires from roughly five healthy adults. Different laboratories and diverse techniques were used to prepare libraries and sequence TCR repertoires, to increase sequencing depth and limit assay-specific biases. Per donor, three plates each were used for CD4 naive and CD4 memory, two for CD8 naive, and one for CD8 memory. What the work shows at the level of the full study, not this receptor alone: Incomplete sequencing was indicated by rarefaction of sorted-subset datasets, despite the large sequencing depth. Sampling was restricted to blood, and TCR repertoires in tissues likely differ from the TCR repertoires found in blood. Based on pairwise subsampling, the degree of clonotype sharing among donors was expected to be affected by sequencing depth. Estimated clonotype richness was generally larger for naive than for memory subsets. The small number of donors limited the genetic and exposure-history diversity represented. Compared with non-shared clonotypes, the clonotypes found in all four sorted-subset donors had higher generation probabilities. About 5% of naive CD4, around 4% of naive CD8, about 2.4% of memory CD4, and 0.4% of memory CD8 clonotypes were shared across a few donors.

For CDR1 and CDR2, the germline V gene (reference sequence) lists LNHDA and SQIVND. V was cut back by 4 bases and J by 8 bases, leaving a gap of 20 bases between them. The CDR3 goes from the cysteine to the phenylalanine over 15 residues. The DNA shown is the 45-base CDR3, in frame from base 1. To note about this clone: Its binding antigen is unknown. One base away there is no much larger clone; base qualities are not given.

Healthy HIV-negative adults with no recently reported acute infections or vaccinations were included as donors. Every donor was a Caucasian adult residing in Nashville, Tennessee, USA. CD4+ T cells were enriched by magnetic negative selection, after which naive cells were positively selected on CD45RA and the negative fraction was taken as the memory subset. Blood was obtained by leukapheresis, after which PBMCs were separated by Ficoll-Histopaque density gradient centrifugation and cryopreserved in liquid nitrogen vapor phase. Purity and quantity of every magnetically sorted T cell population were checked by analytical flow cytometry. From each sorted fraction, genomic DNA was isolated and quantified by UV absorbance on a Nanodrop 2000c. Using the deep immunoSEQ assay, multiplex PCR amplified TCR CDR3 regions from genomic DNA. Genomic DNA extracted from each cell subset was distributed evenly over all wells of several immunoSEQ 96-well plates, and each plate served as one replicate. Each replicate PCR for sorted subsets received roughly 0.2 ug genomic DNA, equal to roughly 30,000 T cell genomes. Purified libraries were measured with a Qubit 3.0 fluorometer, size-checked on a Bioanalyzer 2100, and measured again with the KAPA Library Quantification kit. A separate single-read 150-cycle Illumina NextSeq 550 flow cell was used to sequence each immunoSEQ 96-well plate. The study's own analysis went as follows. Because only junctional sequences without quality scores were contained in the immunoSEQ output, filtering matching that applied to full-length reads could not be performed. To assign V/J genes and CDR3, sequences were annotated using PyIR, a Python wrapper for IgBLAST v1.9, with IMGT germline references. Reads were filtered out if the reads had weak V/J assignments (E-value above 1e-6), no CDR3, stop codons, out-of-frame junctions, or ambiguous translated residues. V3J clonotypes were defined as sequences sharing an identical inferred V gene, J gene, and CDR3 amino acid sequence. The percentage overlap between two repertoires was calculated by dividing the number of shared unique clonotypes by the size of the smaller repertoire. RTK rarefaction, the Chao1 estimator, and Recon v2.1 estimates of unobserved clonotypes were used to assess repertoire richness. Generation probabilities were computed with OLGA for all TCRbeta clonotypes obtained by the gDNA method from a handful of donors. Here the immuneACCESS table is served through TCRdb, limited to in-frame sequences with V and J called. Missing clones are a known gap in these copies; in checked studies unresolved V genes cover under half, and the rest lacks a known reason. The V and J calls and clone size were taken over from that table, and D and trimming were inferred from the DNA. For this sample the table gives about 1,500,000 clones, of which 95% to 97% were detected only once. Roughly 1.2% of the sample is held by the ten biggest clonotypes.

The receptor comes from a man between 25 and 39 years old in good health. The chain employs TRBV19 and TRBJ1-2; the D gene is not confidently resolved. Sequencing was performed on naive CD4+ T cells sorted from blood. The intended sense of this specimen's cell subset or site label: CD45RA+ positively selected. The CDR3 corresponds to CASSTLSNSVAGYTF. The nucleotides are TGTGCCAGTAGTACCCTCTCAAATTCGGTTGCCGGCTACACCTTC.